The text below deals with one T cell receptor (beta chain). The entry originates in a study of patients and donors after allogeneic stem cell transplantation. TCRdb reprocessed the RT-PCR reads with MiXCR, giving one entry per CDR3 protein. The sample shows 110,000 or so distinct CDR3 sequences, 35% of them seen only once. The CDR3 extends over 13 amino acids. In germline, CDR1 is DFQATT, CDR2 SNEGSKA (reference sequence). The sequence derives from a human donor who was either an allogeneic HSCT recipient or a stem cell or donor lymphocyte infusion donor (not recorded which). It is not recorded whose cells these are; they may come from a transplant donor. Sequencing was carried out using blood, either unsorted or a sorted T cell fraction (not recorded which). The J gene is TRBJ2-1, the V gene TRBV20-1; 8 positions match TRBD2. The DNA of the CDR3 is TGCGGATCAGCGGGAGTGGTCTACAATGAGCAGTTCTTC. It specifies CGSAGVVYNEQFF.